This TCR beta chain was identified in a study of OX40 agonist ivuxolimab in advanced cancers. Study background: It was ivuxolimab, an agonistic anti-OX40 (CD134) antibody, that patients were treated with. Study-level results: Antigen specificity remained undetermined for the expanded peripheral T cells. Clonal expansion was among the lowest in partial responders at 0.1-3.0 mg/kg, especially CD8+.

For this clone: What it binds is unknown.

CDR1 is MNHNS, CDR2 SASEGT, per germline. The V and J ends lost 6 bases and 11 bases respectively, with 16 bases between them. This CDR3 contains 12 residues. Measured with immunoSEQ multiplex PCR; TCRdb has only the in-frame clones, and not every one. The sample has tens of thousands of clones; 65% to 90% are singletons. The source was CD4+ or CD8+ T cells sorted from blood, collected in a trial of the OX40 agonist ivuxolimab. The sequence was collected from an adult with an advanced solid tumor such as melanoma, head and neck, liver or kidney cancer. The chain employs TRBV6-1 and TRBJ1-1; D may be TRBD1 (5 bases). CDR3 amino acids: CASRAPGPAAFF. Here the CDR3 DNA reads TGTGCCAGCAGAGCCCCGGGACCGGCGGCTTTCTTT.